The clone carrying this TCR beta chain was detected ten times or more. Its specificity is not known. The sample is drawn from a study of T cell repertoires in cytomegalovirus infection. Study information: Public signatures in TCR beta pointed to CMV infection and matching HLA type. Study results and limitations: Across the ex vivo response, the dominant clonotypes were HLA-C-restricted CMV-specific TCR beta clonotypes.

The ends lost 2 bases at V and 1 base at J; junction bases unmatched: 8. This CDR3 region has 18 residues. One entry per CDR3 protein results from TCRdb running MiXCR on the reads. The data hold 630,000 or so distinct CDR3 sequences, with about 24% observed a single time. This sequence was found in a human donor in good health (CMV status not recorded). Some clones in this sample may be carry-over from other donors' samples. The chain has TRBV12-3 or TRBV12-4 and TRBJ2-4; 10 bases map to TRBD2. Input material: CD8+ T cells from PBMCs. The CDR3 nucleotides read TGTGCCAGCAGTTTAAGTAGCGGGGGGCCACCCGCCAAAAACATTCAGTACTTC. This encodes CASSLSSGGPPAKNIQYF.